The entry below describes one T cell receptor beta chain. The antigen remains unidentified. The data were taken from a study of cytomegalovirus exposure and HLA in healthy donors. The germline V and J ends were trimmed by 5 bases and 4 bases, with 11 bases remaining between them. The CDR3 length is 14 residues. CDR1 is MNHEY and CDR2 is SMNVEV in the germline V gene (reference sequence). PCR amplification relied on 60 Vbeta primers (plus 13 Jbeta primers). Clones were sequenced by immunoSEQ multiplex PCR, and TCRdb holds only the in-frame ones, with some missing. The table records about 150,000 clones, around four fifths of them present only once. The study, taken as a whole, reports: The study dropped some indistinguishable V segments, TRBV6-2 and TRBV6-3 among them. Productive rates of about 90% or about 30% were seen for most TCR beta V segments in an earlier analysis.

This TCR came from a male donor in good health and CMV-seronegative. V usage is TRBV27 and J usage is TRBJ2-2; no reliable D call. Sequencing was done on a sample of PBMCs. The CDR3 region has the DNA TGTGCCAGCAGTCCCACGATGGCCACCGGGGAGCTGTTTTTT. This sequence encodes CASSPTMATGELFF.